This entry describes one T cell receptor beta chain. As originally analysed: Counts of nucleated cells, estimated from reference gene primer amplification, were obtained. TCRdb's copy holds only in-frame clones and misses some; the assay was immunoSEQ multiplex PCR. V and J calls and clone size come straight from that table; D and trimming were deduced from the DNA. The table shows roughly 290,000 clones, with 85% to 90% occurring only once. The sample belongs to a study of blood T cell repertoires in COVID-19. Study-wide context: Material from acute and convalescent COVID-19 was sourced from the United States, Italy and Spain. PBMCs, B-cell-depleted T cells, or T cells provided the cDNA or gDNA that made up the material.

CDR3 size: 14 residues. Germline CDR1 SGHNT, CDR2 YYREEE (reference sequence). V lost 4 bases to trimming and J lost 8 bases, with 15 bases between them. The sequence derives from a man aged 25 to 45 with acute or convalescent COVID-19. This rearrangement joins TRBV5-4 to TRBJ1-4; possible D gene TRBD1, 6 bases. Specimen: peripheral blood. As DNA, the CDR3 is TGTGCCAGCAGCCGGGGGGCAGGAAACGAAAAACTGTTTTTT. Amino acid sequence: CASSRGAGNEKLFF.